Below are 21 T cell receptor beta chains sequenced from a single sample in a study of CD8+ T cells in alopecia areata. Investigators isolated RNA and reverse transcribed it into cDNA to act as the sequencing template. Profiling relied on immunoSEQ multiplex PCR, and the TCRdb table lists in-frame clones only, not all of them. The profile shows around 250,000 clones, roughly 69% of them singletons. This specimen was CD4+ T cells sorted from blood, taken at week 0. The receptor source for this set is a human donor with alopecia areata.

There are a few counts of this clone. This sample includes further DNA sequences coding for the same CDR3. This rearrangement joins TRBV5-1 to TRBJ2-7; D remains unclear. Germline CDR1 and CDR2: SGHRS and YFSETQ. The CDR3 extends over 13 amino acids. V gave up 0 bases and J gave up 2 bases, with 6 bases separating them. CDR3 residues: CASSLERAYEQYF. The CDR3 nucleotides read TGCGCCAGCAGCTTGGAACGCGCCTACGAGCAGTACTTC.

The CDR3 region is CASSEDRGHGYTF. The CDR3 nucleotides are TGTGCCAGTAGCGAGGACAGGGGGCATGGCTACACCTTC. V and J are TRBV19 and TRBJ1-2; 11 positions agree with TRBD1. The V gene end was trimmed by 6 bases and the J gene end by 6 bases; junction bases not matched to a gene: 3. CDR3 length: 13 residues. CDR1 and CDR2 (germline): LNHDA, SQIVND (reference sequence).

The rearrangement links TRBV30 to TRBJ1-1, with D hard to call. This CDR3 is 12 amino acids long. Trimming shortened V by 0 bases and J by 0 bases, and 2 bases separated the two germline ends. Looked up from germline, CDR1 is GTSNPN and CDR2 is SVGIG (reference sequence). Here the CDR3 DNA reads TGTGCCTGGAGTGTCATGAACACTGAAGCTTTCTTT. Translating it yields CAWSVMNTEAFF.

The CDR3 DNA reads as TGCAGAGCGGTAGCTAACTATGGCTACACCTTC. Protein product: CRAVANYGYTF. V and J are TRBV20-1 and TRBJ1-2, with D hard to call. There are 11 residues in the CDR3. Germline V gene data show CDR1 as DFQATT and CDR2 as SNEGSKA (reference sequence).

The rearrangement uses TRBV6-5 and TRBJ2-1, with TRBD2 as a possible D gene (5 bases). Germline V lookup: CDR1 MNHEY, CDR2 SVGAGI. The ends were cut back, 6 bases at V and 4 bases at J, with 13 bases in the middle. The CDR3 has 14 amino acids. CDR3 in amino acids: CASRSEWEYNEQFF. The CDR3 DNA follows: TGTGCCAGCAGGTCCGAATGGGAGTACAATGAGCAGTTCTTC.

This clone has just one count. The chain couples TRBV18 to TRBJ1-5, with D uncertain. V lost 3 bases and J lost 3, with 12 bases in between. From germline, CDR1 is KGHSH and CDR2 LQKENI. The CDR3 covers 15 residues. In DNA form, the CDR3 reads TGTGCCAGCTCACCGGCCCGCGGAGTCAATCAGCCCCAGCATTTT. Its translation: CASSPARGVNQPQHF.

This clone has more than one count but fewer than ten. DNA of the CDR3: TGTGCTAGTGGTTTGGTATTGAGGGGGCGAGGAGAGACCCAGTACTTC. Its protein product is CASGLVLRGRGETQYF. This chain links TRBV12-5 with TRBJ2-5; 7 nucleotides align to TRBD1. Germline V gene sequence: CDR1 LGHNT, CDR2 FRNRAP. The V segment lost 0 bases and the J segment 4 bases; nucleotides outside the gene matches: 8. CDR3 size: 16 residues.

This clone turned up a few times. The chain uses TRBV5-8 and TRBJ2-7; TRBD1 matches 7 bases. The CDR3 extends over 15 amino acids. Trimming at V came to 3 bases and at J to 2 bases, leaving 8 bases not matched to a gene. Germline V gene lookup returns CDR1 SGHTS and CDR2 YDEGEE. The chain's CDR3 is CASSSTGTVTYEQYF. The CDR3 region has the DNA TGTGCCAGCAGCTCAACCGGGACAGTCACCTACGAGCAGTACTTC.

This sequence joins TRBV30 and TRBJ2-7, with a tentative D call TRBD2 (5 bases). V lost 5 bases, J lost 2 bases, and 13 bases lay in between. Germline V gene data show CDR1 as GTSNPN and CDR2 as SVGIG (reference sequence). The CDR3 loop spans 13 amino acids. The CDR3 here is CAWHRDLTYEQYF. CDR3 DNA sequence: TGTGCCTGGCACCGGGATTTGACCTACGAGCAGTACTTC.

The chain links TRBV7-9 to TRBJ2-3; 9 positions agree with TRBD2. Looked up from germline, CDR1 is SEHNR and CDR2 is FQNEAQ (reference sequence). This CDR3 region has 15 residues. V shed 3 bases and J 6 bases; nucleotides not matched to a gene: 7. DNA for the CDR3: TGTGCCAGCAGCTTCGGGACTAGCAACGTTGATACGCAGTATTTT. Its translation: CASSFGTSNVDTQYF.

This clone was observed a few times. V and J are TRBV5-6 and TRBJ2-1; TRBD2 agrees at 9 bases. The junction had 1 base not matched to a gene; V was cut back by 0 bases and J by 0 bases. Germline assignment: CDR1 SGHDT and CDR2 YYEEEE. The CDR3 extends over 16 amino acids. In nucleotides, the CDR3 is TGTGCCAGCAGCTTGGAGACTAGCGGCTCCTACAATGAGCAGTTCTTC. Amino acid sequence: CASSLETSGSYNEQFF. Drawing the rest from reference TRBV5-6 and TRBJ2-1, the complete variable domain is DAGVTQSPTHLIKTRGQQVTLRCSPKSGHDTVSWYQQALGQGPQFIFQYYEEEERQRGNFPDRFSGHQFPNYSSELNVNALLLGDSALYLCASSLETSGSYNEQFFGPGTRLTVL.

This clone has only a few counts. The chain joins TRBV7-2 to TRBJ2-4; D not resolved. This CDR3 has 14 amino acids. The V end was cut by 0 bases, the J end by 6 bases, with 9 bases between. Germline values: CDR1 SGHTA, CDR2 FQGNSA. Here the CDR3 DNA reads TGTGCCAGCAGCTTAGCGGCAGACCCAAACATTCAGTACTTC. It translates to CASSLAADPNIQYF.

This chain uses TRBV30 with TRBJ2-1; possibly TRBD1 for D (6 bases). Germline V gene sequence: CDR1 GTSNPN, CDR2 SVGIG (reference sequence). V lost 7 bases and J lost 6, with 13 bases in between. The CDR3 consists of 12 residues. CDR3 DNA: TGTGCCTACCAGGGGAGCACCAATGAGCAGTTCTTC. Translation gives CAYQGSTNEQFF.

V is TRBV27 and J is TRBJ2-3; the D is unclear. The CDR3 is made up of 16 amino acids. Germline lookup yields CDR1 MNHEY and CDR2 SMNVEV (reference sequence). Trimming took 1 base from V and 0 from J, leaving 11 bases between them. CDR3 residues: CASSLYLGPSTDTQYF. The DNA of the CDR3 is TGTGCCAGCAGTTTATATTTAGGGCCGAGCACAGATACGCAGTATTTT.

This chain connects TRBV30 to TRBJ2-5, with 8 positions matching TRBD2. The V and J ends lost 3 bases and 4 bases, in that order; junction bases with no gene match: 10. The CDR3 is 15 amino acids. Per the germline V gene, CDR1 is GTSNPN and CDR2 is SVGIG (reference sequence). This CDR3 reads CAWRGGGPRGETQYF. As DNA, the CDR3 is TGTGCCTGGAGAGGCGGGGGGCCAAGAGGAGAGACCCAGTACTTC.

The chain links TRBV25-1 to TRBJ1-6, with 7 bases that match TRBD1. CDR1 and CDR2 (germline): MGHDK, SYGVNS. The CDR3 runs 14 residues. Trimming at V came to 4 bases and at J to 3 bases, leaving 0 bases not matched to a gene. The CDR3 spells CASSGDSYNSPLHF. CDR3 in DNA: TGTGCCAGCAGTGGGGACAGCTATAATTCACCCCTCCACTTT.

The V and J genes are TRBV19 and TRBJ2-3; 9 bases agree with TRBD1. V was pared by 9 bases and J by 14 bases, with 12 bases of the junction left unmatched. The CDR3 has 12 amino acids. CDR1 and CDR2 from the germline V gene are LNHDA and SQIVND (reference sequence). The CDR3 nucleotides read TGTGCCAGCAAACCGGGACAGGGTTCGAGGTATTTT. Translation gives CASKPGQGSRYF.

The CDR3 reads CRGNTTATNEKLFF. DNA for the CDR3: TGCAGAGGGAACACCACTGCAACTAATGAAAAACTGTTTTTT. The rearrangement joins TRBV29-1 to TRBJ1-4; D gene unclear. Per the germline V gene, CDR1 is SQVTM and CDR2 is ANQGSEA. CDR3 length equals 14 residues.

This sequence joins TRBV29-1 and TRBJ1-2; D gene ambiguous. V was clipped by 0 bases and J by 4 bases, with 6 bases between them. CDR3 length equals 12 residues. Germline V lookup: CDR1 SQVTM, CDR2 ANQGSEA. As DNA, the CDR3 is TGCAGCGTTGAAGATCTCTTCTATGGCTACACCTTC. It translates to CSVEDLFYGYTF.

The chain is built from TRBV5-1 and TRBJ2-1; 8 bases are shared with TRBD1. After removal of 2 bases from V and 5 bases from J, the junction contained 6 bases not matched to a gene. CDR3 length equals 15 residues. Germline values: CDR1 SGHRS, CDR2 YFSETQ. For the CDR3, the DNA is TGCGCCAGCAGCTTAGCGACAGGGGACCACAATGAGCAGTTCTTC. As protein: CASSLATGDHNEQFF.

This clone was counted a few times. This chain uses TRBV5-1 with TRBJ2-5; D call uncertain. Trimming cost V 0 bases and J 4 bases, with 10 bases left between them. This CDR3 comprises 14 residues. CDR1 is SGHRS and CDR2 is YFSETQ in the germline V gene. DNA of the CDR3: TGCGCCAGCAGCTTGGGTCCCCTGGGAGAGACCCAGTACTTC. Its protein product is CASSLGPLGETQYF.